This T cell receptor beta chain appears in the sequencing data of a study of low-dose radiotherapy and immunotherapy resistance in tumors (dated by TCRdb to 2022 to 2024). Regarding the complete study: In Cohort 1, each fraction delivered 0.5 Gy every 2 weeks, and the prescribed total PTV dose was 6.5 Gy. Cohort 2 received 1 Gy per fraction every two weeks, with a total of 13 Gy over 26 weeks. Patients were given nivolumab as a 240 mg flat dose every two weeks and ipilimumab at 1 mg/kg every six weeks, with both drugs delivered intravenously. Intravenous cyclophosphamide at 200 mg/m2 was administered every two weeks, one day ahead of each radiation and immunotherapy administration. Starting on cycle 1 day 1, patients took 300 mg of aspirin by mouth once daily for four cycles. Trial participants were not randomized into treatment groups. The translational analysis covered eight patients: three from the first dose cohort and the first five from the second dose cohort.

The time point tag for this specimen amounts to: before trial treatment. Donors were enrolled in RACIN, a single-arm phase I dose-escalation trial combining nivolumab, ipilimumab, aspirin, low-dose cyclophosphamide and low-dose radiotherapy. Patients with advanced, TIL-negative solid tumors were considered eligible. There are 15 amino acids in the CDR3, from cysteine to phenylalanine inclusive. CDR3 DNA is the only sequence kept; it has 45 bases, read in frame from the first base. The germline V gene supplies CDR1 SGDLS and CDR2 YYNGEE. V and J lose 2 bases and 3 bases, and a span of 9 bases separates them. This sample was sequenced with an Illumina HiSeq 2500. Superscript III and a set of TRAV- and TRBV-specific primers were used to synthesize first-strand cDNA, so that both TCRalpha and TCRbeta chains were covered. A roughly 19-cycle PCR with Phusion amplified the TCRs, pairing a constant-region primer with the adapter that was attached to the V primers. Isolated mRNA was amplified with the MessageAmp II aRNA Amplification Kit, using a 16-hour in vitro transcription at 37°C. The Dynabeads mRNA DIRECT Purification Kit was used to isolate mRNA for TCR sequencing. Indexed Illumina adapters were added in a second roughly 25-cycle Phusion PCR, and the resulting products were purified with AMPure XP beads. From the authors' description of their analysis: Custom Perl scripts were used to pool TCR sequences that encoded the same protein, to remove out-of-frame sequences, and to calculate the abundance of each clonotype. The analysis excluded TCR sequences that were supported by just one read. Shannon entropy, Gini index, clonality, richness, and the frequency of TCRs shared between repertoires were included as repertoire metrics. TCRdb reprocessed the public reads (quality trimming at Q25 with fastp, clone calling with MiXCR) and kept in-frame beta chains. Merged by CDR3 protein, the rows form single entries marked with the most common genes and DNA. TCRdb's processing, not the authors', yielded these V and J calls. This sample has tens of thousands of distinct CDR3 sequences in its table, and roughly a quarter of those were observed once. Of the sample, 5.5% to 6.5% is held by the ten largest clones.

This clonotype was seen repeatedly, ten times or more. Its specific antigen is unknown. No clone much larger than this one lies a single base away; base qualities are absent. Recombination connected TRBV9 to TRBJ2-6; the D gene cannot be named for sure. The sequence was collected from a male donor with prostate cancer. The sequencing here drew on PBMCs, taken before treatment. CDR3 reads: CASSVGSYGANVLTF. The DNA is as follows: TGTGCCAGCAGCGTTGGGTCATATGGGGCCAACGTCCTGACTTTC.